This T cell receptor (beta chain) originates from a study of molecular identifiers for immune sequencing clone quantification. Study in general: RNA, taken in replicates from approximately 20,000 or 100,000 naive CD8 cells, was split five ways, with four sequenced.

Notes on the study in general: Over 98% of effector molecules, yet under 1% of naive-cell molecules, were held by clones above 20 RNA copies.

Construction of naive CD8 libraries employed about 19,000 to 1,100,000 sorted cells together with 10%, 30% or 50% RNA. This CDR3 region has 12 residues. V gave up 1 base and J gave up 8 bases, with 8 bases separating them. Germline-derived CDR1 and CDR2 are SNHLY and FYNNEI. There are a few counts of this clonotype. The antigen is unknown. Libraries of bulk TCR were made by previously described methods (with listed TCR primers). TCRdb re-called the PCR reads through MiXCR, storing one row per CDR3 protein. The repertoire holds around 460,000 distinct CDR3 sequences, with about 20% as singletons. The TCR comes from a human donor in good health. Some libraries in this study had Jurkat cell RNA spiked in. The V call is TRBV2, the J call TRBJ1-1; D ambiguous. Specimen: naive CD8+ T cells from blood, with Jurkat cell RNA spiked in. Subset described: FACS-sorted CD8+CD4-CCR7+CD45RA+ naive T cells. The CDR3 DNA reads as TGTGCCAGCAGTGAAGGGACCCCGGAAGCTTTCTTT. This codes for CASSEGTPEAFF.